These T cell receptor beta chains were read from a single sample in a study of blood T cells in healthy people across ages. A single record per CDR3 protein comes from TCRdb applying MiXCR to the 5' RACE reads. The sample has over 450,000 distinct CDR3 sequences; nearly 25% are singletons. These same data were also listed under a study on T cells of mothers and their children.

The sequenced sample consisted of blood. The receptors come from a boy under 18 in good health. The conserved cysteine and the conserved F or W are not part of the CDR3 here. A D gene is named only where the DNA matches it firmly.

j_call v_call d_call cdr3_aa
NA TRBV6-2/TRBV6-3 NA ASSKRDTYEQY
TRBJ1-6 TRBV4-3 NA ASSQDRKEGPPLH
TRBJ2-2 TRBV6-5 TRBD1 ASSYEGALATDTGELF
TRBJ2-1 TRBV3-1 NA ASSQNLAGLVEVTKIAYNEQF
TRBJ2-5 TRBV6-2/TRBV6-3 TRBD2 ASSGTSGGGQTQY
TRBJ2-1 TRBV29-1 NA SVEVDEQF
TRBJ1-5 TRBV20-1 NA SAGGPYPQPQH
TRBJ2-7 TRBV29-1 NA SVRTYTYEQY
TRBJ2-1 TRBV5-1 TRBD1 ASRGQGAVNEQF
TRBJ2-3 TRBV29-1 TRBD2 SYRTSGGRTDTQY
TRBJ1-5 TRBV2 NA ACSEALLTGRNQPQH
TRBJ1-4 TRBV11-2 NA ASSQWQGEEKLF
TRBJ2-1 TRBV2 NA ASSTPGTGLGVHNEQF
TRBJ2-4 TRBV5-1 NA ASSLQRGKNIQY
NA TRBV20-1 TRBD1 SARGIHPSGQVIYEQY
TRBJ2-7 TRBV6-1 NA ASSVGGSISYEQY
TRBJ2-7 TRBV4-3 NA ASSQDMRDTSYEQY